This is a list of T cell receptor beta chains from one sample in a study of cytomegalovirus exposure and HLA in healthy donors. Method: immunoSEQ multiplex PCR; TCRdb's copy keeps in-frame clones and lacks some. The sample has 100,000 to 150,000 clones, about 11% seen once. The specimen sequenced was PBMCs. The receptors shown here come from a young woman in good health and CMV-seropositive. The CDR3 runs from the conserved cysteine through the conserved F or W. Each record gives: D gene, clone size, V gene, J gene, CDR3 protein, CDR3 DNA. D genes are given only for firm matches. Not every row has a clone size; where given, it reads once, few, many or a size class.

-	-	TRBV9	TRBJ1-3	CASSVEPEGGNTIYF	TGTGCCAGCAGCGTAGAGCCGGAGGGAGGAAACACCATATATTTT
-	few	TRBV7-3	TRBJ2-7	CASSLGEEQYF	TGTGCCAGCAGCTTAGGAGAAGAGCAGTACTTC
TRBD1	few	TRBV9	TRBJ1-2	CASSTGQEDYGYTF	TGTGCCAGCAGCACAGGACAGGAGGACTATGGCTACACCTTC
TRBD2	-	TRBV29-1	TRBJ2-7	CSAGTSGLAYEQYF	TGCAGCGCTGGGACTAGCGGTTTGGCCTACGAGCAGTACTTC
TRBD1	few	TRBV28	TRBJ1-1	CASSWTGASGGAFF	TGTGCCAGCAGTTGGACAGGGGCCTCCGGGGGAGCTTTCTTT
-	few	TRBV6-1	TRBJ1-1	CASRGTEAFF	TGTGCCAGCCGAGGGACTGAAGCTTTCTTT
-	few	TRBV9	TRBJ2-6	CASSALLPGGYRSGANVLTF	TGTGCCAGCAGCGCGCTCCTTCCGGGGGGCTATAGGTCTGGGGCCAACGTCCTGACTTTC
TRBD2	-	TRBV4-1	TRBJ2-5	CASSWTSGETQYF	TGCGCCAGCAGCTGGACTAGCGGGGAGACCCAGTACTTC
-	-	TRBV6-6	TRBJ2-7	CASRNDRAYEQYF	TGTGCCAGCAGAAATGACAGAGCCTACGAGCAGTACTTC
-	-	TRBV20-1	TRBJ1-1	CSASRDTEAFF	TGCAGTGCTAGCAGGGACACTGAAGCTTTCTTT
-	few	TRBV9	TRBJ2-2	CASSTQGQSTGELFF	TGTGCCAGCAGCACCCAAGGACAGTCCACCGGGGAGCTGTTTTTT
-	few	TRBV6-5	TRBJ2-7	CASTGRPGNEQYF	TGTGCCAGCACTGGGAGGCCGGGGAACGAGCAGTACTTC
-	-	TRBV7-2	TRBJ2-1	CASSFVPGVNEQFF	TGTGCCAGCAGCTTTGTTCCCGGGGTGAATGAGCAGTTCTTC
-	-	TRBV7-6	TRBJ1-1	CASSFGDLGTEAFF	TGTGCCAGCAGCTTCGGGGATTTGGGCACTGAAGCTTTCTTT
-	-	TRBV7-9	TRBJ2-7	CASSSTGIAYEQYF	TGTGCCAGCAGTTCAACCGGGATCGCCTACGAGCAGTACTTC
-	few	TRBV11-3	TRBJ1-2	CASSLGGRTIGYTF	TGTGCCAGCAGCTTAGGGGGCCGGACCATTGGCTACACCTTC
TRBD1	-	TRBV19	TRBJ2-5	CASSIALGQGGRETQYF	TGTGCCAGTAGTATAGCTTTGGGACAGGGGGGTAGGGAGACCCAGTACTTC
-	few	TRBV14	TRBJ2-2	CASSQSGAGELFF	TGTGCCAGCAGCCAATCAGGGGCCGGGGAGCTGTTTTTT
-	few	TRBV5-5	TRBJ2-7	CASSSDGQARYEQYF	TGTGCCAGCAGCTCGGATGGGCAGGCGAGATACGAGCAGTACTTC
-	-	TRBV4-2	TRBJ1-1	CASSQRMGHGFEDTEAFF	TGTGCCAGCAGCCAGAGAATGGGACATGGATTTGAGGACACTGAAGCTTTCTTT
-	-	TRBV30	TRBJ1-6	CAWSGGGDSPLHF	TGTGCCTGGAGCGGGGGGGGTGACTCACCCCTCCACTTT
-	-	TRBV30	TRBJ2-7	CAWSVGRVMRRGGEQYF	TGTGCCTGGAGTGTGGGTAGGGTAATGAGGAGGGGAGGCGAGCAGTACTTC
TRBD1	few	TRBV20-1	TRBJ2-3	CSADRGDTQYF	TGCAGTGCGGACAGGGGAGATACGCAGTATTTT
-	few	TRBV5-5	TRBJ2-7	CASSFGDAYEQYF	TGTGCCAGCAGCTTCGGGGATGCCTACGAGCAGTACTTC
-	-	TRBV19	TRBJ2-1	CASSISGVVYNEQFF	TGTGCCAGTAGTATATCGGGAGTGGTCTACAATGAGCAGTTCTTC
-	few	TRBV7-6	TRBJ1-5	CASSLGLGGKNQPQHF	TGTGCCAGCAGCTTAGGATTAGGAGGGAAAAATCAGCCCCAGCATTTT
-	few	TRBV5-1	TRBJ1-1	CASSLSPSGFAEAFF	TGCGCCAGCAGCTTGAGCCCGTCGGGATTCGCTGAAGCTTTCTTT
TRBD2	-	TRBV30	TRBJ2-3	CAWRTSGTTDTQYF	TGTGCCTGGCGGACTAGCGGGACCACAGATACGCAGTATTTT
-	-	TRBV28	TRBJ2-7	CARSRGEQYF	TGTGCCAGATCTAGAGGCGAGCAGTACTTC
TRBD1	-	TRBV6-4	TRBJ1-3	CARKTPGQGARSGNTIYF	TGTGCCCGAAAAACCCCGGGACAGGGGGCACGCTCTGGAAACACCATATATTTT
TRBD1	-	TRBV19	TRBJ1-2	CASSTRDSFFNYGYTF	TGTGCCAGTAGCACCCGGGACAGCTTCTTTAACTATGGCTACACCTTC
-	few	TRBV5-1	TRBJ1-4	CASRETVTTNEKLFF	TGCGCCAGCAGGGAGACTGTCACAACTAATGAAAAACTGTTTTTT
-	few	TRBV2	TRBJ2-1	CASSDFGNGEQFF	TGTGCCAGCAGTGACTTCGGGAACGGTGAGCAGTTCTTC
TRBD1	few	TRBV27	TRBJ1-4	CASSFNRGEKLFF	TGTGCCAGCAGTTTTAACAGGGGCGAAAAACTGTTTTTT
-	-	TRBV6-1	TRBJ2-2	CASSRGKTNTGELFF	TGTGCCAGCAGCAGGGGCAAAACGAACACCGGGGAGCTGTTTTTT
TRBD2	-	TRBV29-1	TRBJ2-1	CSVPGLVHNEQFF	TGCAGCGTTCCGGGACTAGTCCACAATGAGCAGTTCTTC
TRBD2	few	TRBV19	TRBJ2-2	CASRLAGGYTGELFF	TGTGCCAGTCGGCTAGCGGGAGGGTACACCGGGGAGCTGTTTTTT
-	-	TRBV5-6	TRBJ1-1	CASSLALNTEAFF	TGTGCCAGCAGCTTGGCGTTGAACACTGAAGCTTTCTTT
-	few	TRBV19	TRBJ2-1	CASSRPGSYNEQFF	TGTGCCAGTAGTCGTCCAGGGTCCTACAATGAGCAGTTCTTC
TRBD2	-	TRBV30	TRBJ2-7	CAWSVGFKASGKNEQYF	TGTGCCTGGAGTGTTGGGTTTAAGGCTAGCGGGAAAAACGAGCAGTACTTC
TRBD2	few	TRBV30	TRBJ2-7	CAWSVLSGMTGYEQYF	TGTGCCTGGAGTGTACTTAGCGGGATGACGGGGTACGAGCAGTACTTC
-	few	TRBV6-1	TRBJ2-2	CASWIPGVAGELFF	TGTGCCAGTTGGATTCCGGGGGTCGCCGGGGAGCTGTTTTTT